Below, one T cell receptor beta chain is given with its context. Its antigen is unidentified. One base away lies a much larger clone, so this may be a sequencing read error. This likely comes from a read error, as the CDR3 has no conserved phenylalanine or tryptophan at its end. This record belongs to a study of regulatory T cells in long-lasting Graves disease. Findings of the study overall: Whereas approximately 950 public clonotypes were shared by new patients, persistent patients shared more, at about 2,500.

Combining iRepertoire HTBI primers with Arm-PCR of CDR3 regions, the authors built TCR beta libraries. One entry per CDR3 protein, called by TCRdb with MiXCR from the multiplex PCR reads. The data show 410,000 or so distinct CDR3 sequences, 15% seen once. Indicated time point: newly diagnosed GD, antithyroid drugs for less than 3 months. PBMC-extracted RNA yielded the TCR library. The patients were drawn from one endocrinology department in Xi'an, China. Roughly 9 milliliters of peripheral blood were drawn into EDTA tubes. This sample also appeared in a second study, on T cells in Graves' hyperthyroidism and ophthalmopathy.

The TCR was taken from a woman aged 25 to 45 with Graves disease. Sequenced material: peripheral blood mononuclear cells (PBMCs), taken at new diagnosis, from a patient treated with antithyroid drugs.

In DNA, the CDR3 is TGTGCCAGCAGTGGTAGCGGGAGGGCCGGAACGCAGTTCTCC. It codes for CASSGSGRAGTQFS. V and J are TRBV6-2 or TRBV6-3 and TRBJ2-1, with 11 bases matching TRBD2. This CDR3 has 14 amino acids. The trim removed 5 bases at V and 12 bases at J, leaving 9 bases unmatched. Germline CDR1 reads MNHEY; CDR2 reads SVGEGT.